This T cell receptor beta chain derives from a study of control samples from healthy donors and cancer patients. CDR1 is LGHDT, CDR2 YNNKEL, per germline (reference sequence). V lost 3 bases and J lost 2, with 10 bases in between. The CDR3 consists of 14 residues. Assay used: immunoSEQ multiplex PCR; TCRdb lists only in-frame clones, some missing. The repertoire has 76,000 or so clones, around 90% of them found once; the top ten carry about 9.5%. By frequency in the sample, this clone is medium-sized. The genes are TRBV3-1 (or the pseudogene TRBV3-2) and TRBJ1-1; D is possibly TRBD1 (5 bases). Material for sequencing was PBMCs. This clonotype originated in a woman aged 45-65 years with colorectal cancer. In nucleotides, the CDR3 is TGTGCCAGCAGCCACGATAGGGGAAACACTGAAGCTTTCTTT. This codes for CASSHDRGNTEAFF.